The TCR beta chain described here comes from a study of blood T cells in healthy people across ages. Overall study findings and caveats: There were more naive CD4+ cells and higher diversity in long-lived donors than in aged donors.

Total RNA, at least 5 micrograms per sample, was extracted from PBMCs. A J-beta primer mix and a sample-barcoded 5' primer were used in a second PCR of about 7 to 12 cycles. TCRdb passed the 5' RACE reads through MiXCR, listing each CDR3 protein once. The sample carries 500,000 to 650,000 distinct CDR3 sequences, roughly a quarter recorded once. From germline, CDR1 is SEHNR and CDR2 FQNEAQ (reference sequence). CDR3 length: 12 residues. As for this clonotype: Its antigen is undetermined.

These sequences were also reported in another study, on T cells of mothers and their children.

The source material was blood. The sequence came from a boy younger than 10 in good health. The rearrangement uses TRBV7-9 and TRBJ2-1; no clear D. The DNA end is a closer match to TRBJ2-7, so the J assignment may be wrong. CDR3 region: CASRSDDYEQYF. Here the CDR3 DNA reads TGTGCCAGCAGGTCGGATGACTACGAGCAGTACTTC.